The entry below describes one T cell receptor beta chain. The repertoire was sequenced with immunoSEQ multiplex PCR; TCRdb's copy has only in-frame clones and lacks some. The data contain over 120,000 clones, about nine tenths of them singletons. This entry belongs to a study of T cell responses to AZD1222 COVID-19 vaccine. Germline lookup yields CDR1 SQVTM and CDR2 ANQGSEA. The CDR3 sequence is 12 residues long. The V and J ends lost 3 bases and 3 bases respectively, with 8 bases between them. This clonotype originated in an adult who received the AZD1222 COVID-19 vaccine. V usage is TRBV29-1 and J usage is TRBJ1-1; D is unclear. The material sequenced was peripheral blood, taken 28 days after the second AZD1222 dose. The CDR3 DNA follows: TGCAGCGTTGACTGGGGTGACACTGAAGCTTTCTTT. It translates to CSVDWGDTEAFF.